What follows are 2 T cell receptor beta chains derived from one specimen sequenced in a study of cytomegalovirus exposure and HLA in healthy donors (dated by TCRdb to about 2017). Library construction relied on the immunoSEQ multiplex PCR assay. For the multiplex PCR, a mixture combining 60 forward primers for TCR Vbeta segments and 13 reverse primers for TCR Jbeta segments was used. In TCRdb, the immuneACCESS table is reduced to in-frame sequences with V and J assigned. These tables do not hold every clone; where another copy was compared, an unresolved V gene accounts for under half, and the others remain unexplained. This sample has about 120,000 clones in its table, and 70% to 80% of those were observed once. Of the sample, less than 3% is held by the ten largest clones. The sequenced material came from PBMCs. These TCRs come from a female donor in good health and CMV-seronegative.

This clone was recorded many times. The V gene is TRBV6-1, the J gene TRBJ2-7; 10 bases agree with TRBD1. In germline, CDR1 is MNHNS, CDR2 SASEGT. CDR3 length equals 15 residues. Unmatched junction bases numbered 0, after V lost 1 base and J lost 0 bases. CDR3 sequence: CASSEGTGGSYEQYF. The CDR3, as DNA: TGTGCCAGCAGTGAAGGGACAGGGGGCTCCTACGAGCAGTACTTC.

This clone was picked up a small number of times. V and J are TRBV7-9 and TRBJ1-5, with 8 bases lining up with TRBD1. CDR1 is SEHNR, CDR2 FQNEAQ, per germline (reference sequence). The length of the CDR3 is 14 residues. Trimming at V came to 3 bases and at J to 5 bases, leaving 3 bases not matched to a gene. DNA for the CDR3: TGTGCCAGCAGCTTGCAGGGGGCTCATCAGCCCCAGCATTTT. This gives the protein CASSLQGAHQPQHF.